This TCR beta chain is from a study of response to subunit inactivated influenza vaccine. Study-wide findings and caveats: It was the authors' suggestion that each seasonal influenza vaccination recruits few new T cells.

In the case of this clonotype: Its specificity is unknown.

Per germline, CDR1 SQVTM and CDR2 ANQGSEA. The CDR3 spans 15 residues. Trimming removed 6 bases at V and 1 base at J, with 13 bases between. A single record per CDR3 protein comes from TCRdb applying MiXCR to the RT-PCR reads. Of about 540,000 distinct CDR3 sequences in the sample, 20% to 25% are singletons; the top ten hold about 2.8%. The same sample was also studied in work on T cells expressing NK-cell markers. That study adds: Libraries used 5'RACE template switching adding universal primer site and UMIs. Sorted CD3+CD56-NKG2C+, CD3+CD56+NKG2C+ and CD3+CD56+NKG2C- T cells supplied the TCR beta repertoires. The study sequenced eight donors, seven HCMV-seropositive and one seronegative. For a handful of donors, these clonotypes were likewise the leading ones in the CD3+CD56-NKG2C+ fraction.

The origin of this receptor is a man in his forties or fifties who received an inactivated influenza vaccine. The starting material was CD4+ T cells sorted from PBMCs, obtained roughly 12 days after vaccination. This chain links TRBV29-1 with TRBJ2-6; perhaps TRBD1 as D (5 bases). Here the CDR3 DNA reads TGCAGCGTCCCCTATCAGGGATCTGGGGCCAACGTCCTGACTTTC. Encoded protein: CSVPYQGSGANVLTF. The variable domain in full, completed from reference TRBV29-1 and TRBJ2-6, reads SAVISQKPSRDICQRGTSLTIQCQVDSQVTMMFWYRQQPGQSLTLIATANQGSEATYESGFVIDKFPISRPNLTFSTLTVSNMSPEDSSIYLCSVPYQGSGANVLTFGAGSRLTVL.